The present entry profiles one TCR beta chain with its context. No cognate antigen has been identified for it. There are no base qualities to consult, and no much larger clone falls within one base. This specimen belongs to a study of T cells in Graves' hyperthyroidism and ophthalmopathy (dated by TCRdb to between 2019 and 2020). Looking at the study overall: Peripheral blood samples were taken at the time of initial diagnosis, prior to any treatment. To identify TCR V-J signatures that set the groups apart, the researchers used a discovery cohort of 100 or so patients, made up of 40 to 45 with Graves' ophthalmopathy and some 55 with stable Graves' hyperthyroidism. Prospective prediction of ophthalmopathy was tested in an independent validation cohort consisting of 18 to 20 hyperthyroidism patients and around 16 patients who later progressed to ophthalmopathy. For training and testing, the 80 to 100 patients in the discovery cohort were randomly divided in a 7:3 ratio. In roughly six Graves' hyperthyroidism patients, the study also compared T-cell repertoires from thyroid tissue with T-cell repertoires from blood. Once sampling was done, hyperthyroidism patients were given methimazole at a starting dose of 30 mg daily, whereas ophthalmopathy patients were given high-dose intravenous methylprednisolone. The paper describes TCR Vbeta CDR3 sequencing of 130 to 150 peripheral blood samples, made up of roughly 45 ophthalmopathy patients, around 78 hyperthyroidism patients and about 17 progressor patients. Here is what the overall study found, with its caveats: Sample size was not statistically predetermined, and investigators were not blinded to group allocation. In validation, the model predicted progression to ophthalmopathy a median of roughly 6.2 months before onset, with about 70% sensitivity and roughly 79% specificity. A model built on a 13 V-J signature distinguished ophthalmopathy from stable hyperthyroidism, reaching about 88% sensitivity and under 84% specificity in cross-validation and 80%/75% in testing. Most expanded thyroid clonotypes (frequency above 0.001) were also detected in blood, a finding suggesting that blood repertoires may reflect thyroid immune responses.

A patient counted as having stable Graves' hyperthyroidism if no progression to ophthalmopathy occurred over 18 months of follow-up. Hyperthyroidism patients were newly diagnosed, had a disease duration of under 2 months, and were aged 18 to 65 years. Patients with uncontrolled infections, other autoimmune diseases, pregnancy or lactation were excluded. Clinical symptoms, serum thyroxine and TRAb, thyroid ultrasound, and orbital computed tomography formed the basis for the diagnoses. PBMCs were isolated from 7.5 to 10 ml of fresh peripheral blood by Ficoll-Paque density gradient centrifugation. Trizol reagent was used to extract total RNA, and RNA quality was then checked on an Agilent 2100 Bioanalyzer. TCR beta CDR3 regions were amplified from RNA transcripts. For the first round of RT-PCR on the TCR CDR3, the HTBI primer set was used together with the Qiagen OneStep RT-PCR kit. Libraries were constructed in a second round of multiplex PCR, after which size selection and purification were carried out. Sequencing of the libraries was done on an Illumina HiSeq2000 using paired-end 100 bp reads. In the paper's pipeline: SOAPnuke was used to process the raw data, removing reads that contained adapters or uncalled bases, had a mean Phred below 15, or lacked an exact match to the constant primer or identifier. High-quality paired reads were merged with COPE v1.2.5, and unique nucleotide sequences were defined as clonotypes. MiTCR v1.1 was used to align the clonotypes against IMGT TRBV, TRBD and TRBJ reference segments. Only V-J combinations with frequency above 0.0001, covering roughly 99% of repertoires, were analysed. A TCS score was defined as the ratio of F50 (clonal expansion) to E x V (chaos), with BLOSUM62-based TCRdist applied between CDR3 peptides within each V-J. Welch's t-statistics and random forest reduced just over 500 V-J features to 13, which were used in a naive Bayes classifier (R e1071). Starting from the raw public reads, TCRdb applied fastp trimming at Q25, assembled clones with MiXCR and retained in-frame beta chains. Rows merge per CDR3 protein into single entries with the most common DNA and genes. These V and J calls derive from TCRdb rather than the authors' analysis. Recorded for this sample are around 450,000 distinct CDR3 sequences; approximately 13% of them occurred a single time. Clones ranked in the top ten supply 5% to 6.5% of the sample.

Taken from the germline V gene, the CDR1 and CDR2 loops are MGHRA and YSYEKL. CDR3 length: 15 amino acids, cysteine to phenylalanine. Only the CDR3 DNA is retained, 45 bases long and in frame from the first base. Trimming removed 5 bases from V and 3 bases from J, leaving 16 bases between the germline ends. Here the chain combines TRBV4-1 and TRBJ1-1; a tentative D call is TRBD1 (6 bases match). This receptor was identified in a woman aged 18-29 years with Graves' hyperthyroidism. Input material: blood. CDR3 reads: CASSDQTGMDTEAFF. The sequenced DNA: TGCGCCAGCAGCGACCAAACAGGGATGGACACTGAAGCTTTCTTT.